These 14 T cell receptor beta chains were sequenced from one sample in a study of T cell responses to AZD1222 COVID-19 vaccine. Method: immunoSEQ multiplex PCR; TCRdb's copy keeps in-frame clones and lacks some. The sample has about 150,000 clones; 90% are singletons. Sequences were derived from peripheral blood, sampled on day 0 of AZD1222 vaccination. Source of these receptors: an adult in good health.

This chain joins TRBV3-1 (or the pseudogene TRBV3-2) and TRBJ1-6; D gene unclear. V shed 2 bases and J shed 7 bases, with 6 bases lying between them. This CDR3 spans 13 amino acids. The germline V gene has CDR1 LGHDT and CDR2 YNNKEL (reference sequence). The CDR3 protein is CASSQRTNSPLHF. The CDR3 nucleotides are TGTGCCAGCAGCCAAAGGACCAATTCACCCCTCCACTTT.

This rearrangement joins TRBV27 to TRBJ1-5; 9 positions match TRBD1. The germline V gene encodes CDR1 MNHEY and CDR2 SMNVEV (reference sequence). CDR3 size: 14 residues. V was pared by 10 bases and J by 3 bases, with 7 bases of the junction left unmatched. The CDR3 loop reads CATNTGGLNQPQHF. CDR3 sequence (DNA): TGTGCCACCAACACAGGGGGCCTCAATCAGCCCCAGCATTTT.

The CDR3 is CASSLSTSGGAMETQYF. The CDR3 DNA reads TGTGCCAGCAGCTTATCGACTAGCGGGGGGGCGATGGAGACCCAGTACTTC. The gene calls are TRBV11-3 and TRBJ2-5; 14 nucleotides match TRBD2. CDR1 SGHNT and CDR2 YENEEA come from the germline V gene. CDR3 length: 17 residues. J was trimmed by 5 bases and V by 2 bases; bases with no gene match: 7.

The J gene is TRBJ1-6, the V gene TRBV6-5, with D possibly TRBD1 on 6 matching bases. Germline loops: CDR1 MNHEY, CDR2 SVGAGI. Trimming stripped 0 bases from V and 6 bases from J, with 9 bases between. The CDR3 extends over 15 amino acids. The CDR3 reads CASSYSRRGNSPLHF. The CDR3 region has the DNA TGTGCCAGCAGTTACTCCCGCAGGGGTAATTCACCCCTCCACTTT.

The rearrangement uses TRBV19 and TRBJ2-3, with TRBD1 identical over 7 bases. V gave up 6 bases and J gave up 7 bases; unmatched junction bases: 7. There are 13 residues in the CDR3. From germline, CDR1 is LNHDA and CDR2 SQIVND (reference sequence). CDR3 in amino acids: CASSPTGENTQYF. The CDR3, as DNA: TGTGCCAGTAGCCCCACAGGGGAAAATACGCAGTATTTT.

The J gene is TRBJ2-1, the V gene TRBV11-2; 9 bases fit TRBD2. Germline V lookup: CDR1 SGHAT, CDR2 FQNNGV. This CDR3 has 18 amino acids. V was clipped by 10 bases and J by 0 bases; unmatched bases: 16. DNA of the CDR3: TGTGCCATCCAAGCTAGCGGGGATGGTGGCAGCTCCTACAATGAGCAGTTCTTC. As protein: CAIQASGDGGSSYNEQFF.

This chain uses TRBV7-2 with TRBJ2-7; D is ambiguous. CDR3 length: 14 residues. Trimming removed 4 bases from V and 2 bases from J, with 12 bases in between. Germline V CDR1 and CDR2: SGHTA, FQGNSA. The CDR3 is CASSSFDTTYEQYF. CDR3 nucleotide sequence: TGTGCCAGCAGCTCATTCGACACAACCTACGAGCAGTACTTC.

The rearrangement joins TRBV5-1 to TRBJ2-3; weak D call: TRBD1 (6 bases). V gave up 1 base and J gave up 6 bases, with 12 bases separating them. This CDR3 is 14 amino acids long. In germline, CDR1 is SGHRS, CDR2 YFSETQ. This chain's CDR3 is CASSLKGVSDTQYF. The CDR3 nucleotides read TGCGCCAGCAGCTTGAAGGGGGTTTCGGATACGCAGTATTTT.

The chain uses TRBV29-1 and TRBJ2-3, with D possibly called TRBD1 or TRBD2 (6 bases each). CDR1 SQVTM and CDR2 ANQGSEA come from the germline V gene. This CDR3 is 17 amino acids long. Trimming left V 5 bases short and J 1 base short, with 22 bases between. The chain's CDR3 is CSVPSPAEGGGTDTQYF. The CDR3 DNA reads TGCAGCGTTCCTTCCCCGGCAGAGGGGGGTGGCACAGATACGCAGTATTTT.

The rearrangement links TRBV7-8 to TRBJ2-7; D is unresolved. This CDR3 comprises 14 residues. Germline V gene data show CDR1 as SGHVS and CDR2 as FQNEAQ. The germline V and J ends were trimmed by 2 bases and 3 bases, with 11 bases remaining between them. CDR3 in amino acids: CASSLTAGYYEQYF. The CDR3 bases are TGTGCCAGCAGCTTAACCGCAGGATACTACGAGCAGTACTTC.

This sequence joins TRBV18 and TRBJ2-7; D unclear. The CDR3 sequence is 14 residues long. The V end was cut by 3 bases, the J end by 2 bases, with 11 bases between. Germline CDR1 reads KGHSH; CDR2 reads LQKENI. Here the CDR3 DNA reads TGTGCCAGCTCACCGATCCTTACTCCCTACGAGCAGTACTTC. This codes for CASSPILTPYEQYF.

The chain recombines TRBV12-3 or TRBV12-4 with TRBJ1-5; D is unresolved. CDR3 length equals 13 residues. V was trimmed by 7 bases and J by 0 bases, leaving 7 bases between them. This CDR3 is CASTLNSNQPQHF. The DNA of the CDR3 is TGTGCCAGCACCCTAAATAGCAATCAGCCCCAGCATTTT.

The V and J genes are TRBV7-2 and TRBJ2-7; 7 bases are shared with TRBD2. CDR1 and CDR2 from the germline V gene are SGHTA and FQGNSA. V lost 0 bases and J lost 8; bases outside the gene matches: 4. The CDR3 covers 13 residues. The CDR3 sequence: CASSLAGRVKQYF. CDR3 DNA sequence: TGTGCCAGCAGCTTAGCGGGGAGGGTCAAGCAGTACTTC.

V usage is TRBV19 and J usage is TRBJ1-5; the D gene is possibly TRBD1 (5 bases). V was pared by 5 bases and J by 0 bases, with 11 bases between. CDR1 and CDR2 from the germline V gene are LNHDA and SQIVND (reference sequence). This CDR3 contains 15 residues. CDR3: CASSSQDYSNQPQHF. CDR3 DNA: TGTGCCAGTAGTTCACAGGACTATAGCAATCAGCCCCAGCATTTT.